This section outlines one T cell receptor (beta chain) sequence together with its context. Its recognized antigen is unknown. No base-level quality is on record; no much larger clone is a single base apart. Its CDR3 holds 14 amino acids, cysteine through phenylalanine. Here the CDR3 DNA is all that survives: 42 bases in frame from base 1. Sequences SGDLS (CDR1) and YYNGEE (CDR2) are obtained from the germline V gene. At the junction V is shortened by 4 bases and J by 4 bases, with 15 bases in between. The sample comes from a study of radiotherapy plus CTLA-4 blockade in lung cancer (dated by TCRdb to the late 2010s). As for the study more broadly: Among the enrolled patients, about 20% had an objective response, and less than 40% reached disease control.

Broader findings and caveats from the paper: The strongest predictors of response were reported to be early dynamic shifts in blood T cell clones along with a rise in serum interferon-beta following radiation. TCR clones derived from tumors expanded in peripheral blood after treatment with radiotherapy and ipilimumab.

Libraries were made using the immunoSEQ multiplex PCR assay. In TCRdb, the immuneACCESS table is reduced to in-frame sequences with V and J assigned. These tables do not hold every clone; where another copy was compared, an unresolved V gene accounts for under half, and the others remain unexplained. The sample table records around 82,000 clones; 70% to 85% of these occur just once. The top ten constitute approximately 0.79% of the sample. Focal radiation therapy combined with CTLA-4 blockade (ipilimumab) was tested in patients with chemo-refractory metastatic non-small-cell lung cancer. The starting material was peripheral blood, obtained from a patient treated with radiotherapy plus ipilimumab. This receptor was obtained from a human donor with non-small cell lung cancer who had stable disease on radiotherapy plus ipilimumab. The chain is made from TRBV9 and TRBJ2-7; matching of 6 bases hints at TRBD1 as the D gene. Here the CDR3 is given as CASSPRPDRYEQYF. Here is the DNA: TGTGCCAGCAGCCCGCGCCCAGACAGGTACGAGCAGTACTTC.